This note documents a single TCR beta chain sequence. These data are taken from a study of technical replicates of blood from several donors. This CDR3 is built from 17 residues. Germline V gene lookup returns CDR1 SGHDT and CDR2 YYEEEE. V lost 3 bases and J lost 1; bases outside the gene matches: 10. Profiling relied on immunoSEQ multiplex PCR, and the TCRdb table lists in-frame clones only, not all of them. The data hold tens of thousands of clones, with around 94% observed a single time. The chain uses TRBV5-6 and TRBJ1-2; 9 nucleotides match TRBD1. The receptor comes from a human donor in good health. Sequencing was performed on T cells isolated from PBMCs. The CDR3 nucleotides are TGTGCCAGCAGCTCGACTCTAGGACAGGGGTTTAACTATGGCTACACCTTC. Translated: CASSSTLGQGFNYGYTF.